The present T cell receptor beta chain was sequenced within a study of cytomegalovirus exposure and HLA in healthy donors. A few counts support this clone. Its antigen is currently unknown. Germline V lookup: CDR1 MNHNY, CDR2 SVGAGI (reference sequence). The CDR3 runs to 14 residues. V was shortened by 2 bases and J by 5 bases, with 9 bases between the two germline ends. Researchers ran the PCR with 60 Vbeta and 13 Jbeta primers. Using immunoSEQ multiplex PCR, the repertoire was profiled, and TCRdb retains in-frame clones only, with some absent. The sample consists of about 150,000 clones, roughly 77% of them appearing once. Broader study findings: Donors were assumed by presence/absence analyses to have roughly uniform sequencing depth. Immune exposure data for these donors was limited to CMV serostatus. TCR beta chains numbering more than 150 were designated cytomegalovirus-associated.

Participants comprised healthy donors of bone marrow. The clonotype originates from a man between 25 and 39 years old in good health and CMV-seropositive. The chain links TRBV6-6 to TRBJ2-2; possibly TRBD1 for D (5 bases). Sequencing was performed on PBMCs. CDR3 amino acids: CASSYPGPTGELFF. The CDR3 coding sequence is TGTGCCAGCAGTTACCCAGGGCCGACCGGGGAGCTGTTTTTT.